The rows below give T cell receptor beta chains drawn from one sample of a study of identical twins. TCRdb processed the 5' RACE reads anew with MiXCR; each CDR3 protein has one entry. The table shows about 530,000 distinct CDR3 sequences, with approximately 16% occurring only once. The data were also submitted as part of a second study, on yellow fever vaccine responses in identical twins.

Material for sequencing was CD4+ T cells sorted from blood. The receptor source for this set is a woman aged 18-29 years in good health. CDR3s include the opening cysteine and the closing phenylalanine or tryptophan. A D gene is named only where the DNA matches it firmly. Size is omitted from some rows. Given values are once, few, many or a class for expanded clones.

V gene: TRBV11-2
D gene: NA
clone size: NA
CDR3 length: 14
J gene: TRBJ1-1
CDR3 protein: CASSLGFKGPEAFF
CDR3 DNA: TGTGCCAGCAGCTTAGGATTCAAGGGGCCCGAAGCTTTCTTT

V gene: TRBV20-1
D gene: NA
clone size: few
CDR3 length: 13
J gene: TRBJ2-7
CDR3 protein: CSAINKLRYEQYF
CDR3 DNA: TGCAGTGCCATTAATAAGCTGCGGTACGAGCAGTACTTC

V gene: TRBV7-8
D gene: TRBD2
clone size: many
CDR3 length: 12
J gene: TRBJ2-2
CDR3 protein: CASSRGGGELFF
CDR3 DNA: TGTGCCAGCAGTCGGGGGGGCGGGGAGCTGTTTTTT

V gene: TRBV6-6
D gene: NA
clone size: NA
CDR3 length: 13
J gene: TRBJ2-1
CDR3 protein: CASSTPSLSSQFF
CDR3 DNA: TGTGCCAGCAGCACCCCTAGTCTATCGTCCCAGTTCTTC

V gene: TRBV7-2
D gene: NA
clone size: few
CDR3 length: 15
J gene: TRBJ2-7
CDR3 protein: CASSLASAITYEQYF
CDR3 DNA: TGTGCCAGCAGCTTAGCGTCTGCGATAACTTACGAGCAGTACTTC

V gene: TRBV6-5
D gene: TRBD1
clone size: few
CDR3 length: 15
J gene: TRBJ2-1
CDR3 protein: CASSWGQGNYNEQFF
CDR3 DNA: TGTGCCAGCAGTTGGGGACAGGGGAACTACAATGAGCAGTTCTTC

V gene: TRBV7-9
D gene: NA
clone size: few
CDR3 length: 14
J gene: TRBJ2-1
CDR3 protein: CASSLASSGYEQFF
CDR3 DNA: TGTGCCAGCAGCTTAGCGTCCTCTGGGTATGAGCAGTTCTTC

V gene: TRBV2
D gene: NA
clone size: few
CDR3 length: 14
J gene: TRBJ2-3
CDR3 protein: CASSGVPSTDTQYF
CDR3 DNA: TGTGCCAGCAGTGGGGTTCCTAGCACAGATACGCAGTATTTT

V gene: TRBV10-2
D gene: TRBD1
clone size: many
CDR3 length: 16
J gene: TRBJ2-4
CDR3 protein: CASKRDLFGQGNIQYF
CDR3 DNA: TGCGCCAGCAAAAGGGATTTATTTGGACAGGGAAACATTCAGTACTTC

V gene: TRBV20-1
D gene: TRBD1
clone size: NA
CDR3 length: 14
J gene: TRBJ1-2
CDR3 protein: CSAGTGGPNYGYTF
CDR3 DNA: TGCAGTGCTGGGACAGGGGGGCCTAACTATGGCTACACCTTC

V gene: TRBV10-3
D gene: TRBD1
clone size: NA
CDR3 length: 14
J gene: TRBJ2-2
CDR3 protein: CAIRPGQDTGELFF
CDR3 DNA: TGTGCCATCAGACCGGGACAGGACACCGGGGAGCTGTTTTTT

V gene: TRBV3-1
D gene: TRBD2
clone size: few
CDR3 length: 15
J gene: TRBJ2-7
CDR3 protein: CASSRSEGGRHEQYF
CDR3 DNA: TGTGCCAGCAGCCGAAGCGAGGGCGGGAGACACGAGCAGTACTTC

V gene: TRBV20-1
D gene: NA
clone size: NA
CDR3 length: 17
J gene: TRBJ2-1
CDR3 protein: CSARGLTYPGWGNEQFF
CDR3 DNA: TGCAGTGCTAGAGGCCTCACATACCCGGGCTGGGGCAATGAGCAGTTCTTC

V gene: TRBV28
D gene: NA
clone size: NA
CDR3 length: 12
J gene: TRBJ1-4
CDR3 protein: CASSFRDEKLFF
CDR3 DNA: TGTGCCAGCAGTTTTCGGGATGAAAAACTGTTTTTT

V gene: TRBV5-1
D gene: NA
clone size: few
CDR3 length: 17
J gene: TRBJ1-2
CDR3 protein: CASSLSRDTKANYGYTF
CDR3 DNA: TGCGCCAGCAGCTTGAGCCGGGACACTAAAGCTAACTATGGCTACACCTTC

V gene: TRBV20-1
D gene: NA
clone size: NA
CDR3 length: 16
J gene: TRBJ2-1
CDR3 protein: CCAAPGHLSSYSEQFF
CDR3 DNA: TGCTGTGCCGCCCCGGGGCATCTGAGCTCCTACAGTGAGCAGTTCTTC

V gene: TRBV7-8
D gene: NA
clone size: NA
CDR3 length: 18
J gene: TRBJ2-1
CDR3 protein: CASSLALSLLASYNEQFF
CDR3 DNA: TGTGCCAGCAGCTTAGCTCTCAGCTTACTAGCCTCCTACAATGAGCAGTTCTTC

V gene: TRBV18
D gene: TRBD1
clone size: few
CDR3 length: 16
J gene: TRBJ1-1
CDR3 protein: CASSPPSFTGGTEAFF
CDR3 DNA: TGTGCCAGCTCACCACCGTCGTTCACAGGGGGCACTGAAGCTTTCTTT

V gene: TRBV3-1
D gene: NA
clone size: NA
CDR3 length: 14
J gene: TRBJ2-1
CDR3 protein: CASSQDGSSNEQFF
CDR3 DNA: TGTGCCAGCAGCCAAGATGGAAGTAGCAATGAGCAGTTCTTC

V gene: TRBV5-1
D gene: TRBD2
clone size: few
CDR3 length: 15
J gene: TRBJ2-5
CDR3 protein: CASSLDTSGRAAQYF
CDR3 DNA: TGCGCCAGCAGCTTGGATACTAGCGGGAGGGCTGCCCAGTACTTC

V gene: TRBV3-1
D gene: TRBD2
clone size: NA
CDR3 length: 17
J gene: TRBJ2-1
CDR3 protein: CASSQDPAGGSRSEQFF
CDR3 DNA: TGTGCCAGCAGCCAAGATCCAGCGGGGGGTTCTAGGAGTGAGCAGTTCTTC

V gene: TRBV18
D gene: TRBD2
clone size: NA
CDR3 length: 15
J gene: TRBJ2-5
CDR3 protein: CASSLGLAGKETQYF
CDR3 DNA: TGTGCCAGCTCTCTCGGACTAGCGGGTAAAGAGACCCAGTACTTC

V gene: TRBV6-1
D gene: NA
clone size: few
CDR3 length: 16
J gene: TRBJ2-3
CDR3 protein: CASSQNGGRGTDTQYF
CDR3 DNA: TGTGCCAGCAGCCAAAACGGGGGTCGGGGCACAGATACGCAGTATTTT

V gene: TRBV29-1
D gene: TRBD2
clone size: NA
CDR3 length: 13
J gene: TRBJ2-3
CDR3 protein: CSVAREAQHTQYF
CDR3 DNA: TGCAGCGTTGCCCGGGAGGCCCAACATACGCAGTATTTT

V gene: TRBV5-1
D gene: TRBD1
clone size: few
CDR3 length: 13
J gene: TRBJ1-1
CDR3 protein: CASSVGQGLEAFF
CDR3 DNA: TGCGCCAGCAGCGTCGGACAGGGACTTGAAGCTTTCTTT

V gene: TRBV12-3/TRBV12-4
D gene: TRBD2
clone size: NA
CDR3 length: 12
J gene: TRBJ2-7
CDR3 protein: CASSFREVEQYF
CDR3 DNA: TGTGCCAGCAGTTTCCGGGAGGTCGAGCAGTACTTC

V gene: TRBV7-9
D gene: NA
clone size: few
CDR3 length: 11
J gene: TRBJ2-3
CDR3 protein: CASATPDTQYF
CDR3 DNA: TGTGCCAGCGCAACCCCAGATACGCAGTATTTT

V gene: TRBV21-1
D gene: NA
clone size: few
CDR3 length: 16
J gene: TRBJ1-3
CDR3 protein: CASSNTGDRAGNTIYF
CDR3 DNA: TGTGCCAGCAGCAACACAGGGGATCGAGCTGGAAACACCATATATTTT

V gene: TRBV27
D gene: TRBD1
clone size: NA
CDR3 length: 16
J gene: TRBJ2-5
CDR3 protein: CASSSGPGQGTKTQYF
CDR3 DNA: TGTGCCAGCAGTTCTGGTCCGGGACAGGGGACAAAGACCCAGTACTTC

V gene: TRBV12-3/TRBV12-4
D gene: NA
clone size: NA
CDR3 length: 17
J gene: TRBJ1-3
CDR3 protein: CASNLHIGGNSGNTIYF
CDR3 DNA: TGTGCCAGCAACCTACATATCGGGGGCAACTCTGGAAACACCATATATTTT

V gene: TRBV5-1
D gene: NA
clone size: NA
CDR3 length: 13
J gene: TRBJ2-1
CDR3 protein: CASSRDLSSEQFF
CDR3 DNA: TGCGCCAGCAGCCGGGACCTCTCCAGTGAGCAGTTCTTC

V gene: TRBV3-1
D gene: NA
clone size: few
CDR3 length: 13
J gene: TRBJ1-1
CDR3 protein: CASRRGLGTEAFF
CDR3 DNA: TGTGCCAGTCGTCGGGGTCTGGGGACTGAAGCTTTCTTT

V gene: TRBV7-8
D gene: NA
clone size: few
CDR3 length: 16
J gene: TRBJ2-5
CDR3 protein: CASSLFGRQGGETQYF
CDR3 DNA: TGTGCCAGCAGCTTATTCGGGCGGCAGGGTGGAGAGACCCAGTACTTC

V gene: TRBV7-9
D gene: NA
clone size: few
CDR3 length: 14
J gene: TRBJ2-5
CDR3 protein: CASSLRDVQETQYF
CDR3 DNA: TGTGCCAGCAGCCTCCGGGACGTTCAAGAGACCCAGTACTTC

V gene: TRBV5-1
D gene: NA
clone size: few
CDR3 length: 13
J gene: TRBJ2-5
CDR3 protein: CASSPAFQETQYF
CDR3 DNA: TGCGCCAGCAGCCCAGCATTCCAAGAGACCCAGTACTTC

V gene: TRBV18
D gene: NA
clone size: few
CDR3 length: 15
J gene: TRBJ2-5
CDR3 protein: CASSLGGPPQETQYF
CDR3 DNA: TGTGCCAGCTCACTTGGGGGACCCCCCCAAGAGACCCAGTACTTC

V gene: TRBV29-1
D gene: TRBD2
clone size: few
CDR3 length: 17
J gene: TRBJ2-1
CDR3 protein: CSERGFGGTSGYNEQFF
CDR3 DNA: TGCAGCGAGCGGGGTTTCGGGGGGACTAGCGGCTACAATGAGCAGTTCTTC

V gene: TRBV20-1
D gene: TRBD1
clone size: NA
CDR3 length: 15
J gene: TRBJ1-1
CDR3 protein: CSARPRTGGATEAFF
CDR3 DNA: TGCAGTGCTAGACCTCGGACAGGGGGCGCGACTGAAGCTTTCTTT